This entry lists 8 T cell receptor beta chains sequenced from one sample in a study of blood T cell repertoires in COVID-19. Assay used: immunoSEQ multiplex PCR; TCRdb lists only in-frame clones, some missing. The sample holds more than 65,000 clones; around 76% are singletons and the top ten take about 20%. The sample taken for sequencing was peripheral blood. These TCRs come from a woman of 80 years or more with active or convalescent COVID-19.

The J gene is TRBJ1-1, the V gene TRBV6-1, with 11 bases fitting TRBD1. CDR1 MNHNS and CDR2 SASEGT come from the germline V gene. The CDR3 has 17 amino acids. Germline trimming cut 4 bases from V and 4 bases from J; bases unmatched to any gene: 11. In DNA form, the CDR3 reads TGTGCCAGCAGTGTTTGGACAGGGGGCCTGACTGGCACTGAAGCTTTCTTT. Translating it yields CASSVWTGGLTGTEAFF.

CDR3 nucleotides: TGTGCCAGCGGGGACAGGGGTTCAGATACGCAGTATTTT. As protein: CASGDRGSDTQYF. This rearrangement joins TRBV6-5 to TRBJ2-3, with TRBD1 matching over 10 bases. The germline V gene has CDR1 MNHEY and CDR2 SVGAGI. V lost 8 bases to trimming and J lost 4 bases; unmatched junction nucleotides: 3. The CDR3 loop spans 13 amino acids.

This chain connects TRBV4-1 to TRBJ1-5; D is unresolved. Trimming took off 0 bases at V and 7 bases at J, with 16 bases between the two ends. Per germline, CDR1 MGHRA and CDR2 YSYEKL. The CDR3 totals 16 residues. CDR3 sequence reads: CASSQESSRFGQPQHF. CDR3 bases: TGCGCCAGCAGCCAAGAGTCGTCGAGGTTCGGCCAGCCCCAGCATTTT.

CDR3 protein: CASWGSSSTREQFF. In DNA form, the CDR3 reads TGTGCCAGCTGGGGCAGCTCTTCAACCAGGGAGCAGTTCTTC. V is TRBV2 and J is TRBJ2-1, with D maybe TRBD1 (5 bases). With 8 bases removed from V and 10 bases from J, the gap between germline ends came to 21 bases. The CDR3 runs to 14 residues. CDR1 SNHLY and CDR2 FYNNEI come from the germline V gene.

CDR3 region: CATGAGTDTQYF. As DNA, the CDR3 is TGTGCCACCGGGGCGGGGACAGATACGCAGTATTTT. The chain carries TRBV7-9 and TRBJ2-3, with D perhaps matching TRBD2 (6 bases). This CDR3 region has 12 residues. Germline V CDR1 and CDR2: SEHNR, FQNEAQ (reference sequence). V was pared by 10 bases and J by 3 bases, with 11 bases between.

The chain uses TRBV9 and TRBJ2-7; D possibly corresponds to TRBD2 (5 bases). The germline CDR1 and CDR2 sequences are SGDLS and YYNGEE. Trimming took 2 bases from V and 2 from J, leaving 11 bases between them. The CDR3 runs 14 residues. In DNA, the CDR3 is TGTGCCAGCAGCGTGAGGGCAGGAACCTACGAGCAGTACTTC. Amino acid sequence: CASSVRAGTYEQYF.

The chain links TRBV6-6 to TRBJ2-2; 9 bases agree with TRBD1. V trimming: 2 bases; J trimming: 6 bases; junction bases outside the gene matches: 4. The CDR3 runs to 15 residues. The germline CDR1 and CDR2 sequences are MNHNY and SVGAGI (reference sequence). CDR3 nucleotide sequence: TGTGCCAGCAGTTACGGGACAGGGTTCGCCGGGGAGCTGTTTTTT. Encoded protein: CASSYGTGFAGELFF.

The V and J genes are TRBV7-2 and TRBJ2-2, with a possible D match to TRBD2 (6 bases). Trimming stripped 5 bases from V and 4 bases from J, with 14 bases between. This CDR3 is 15 amino acids long. The germline V gene has CDR1 SGHTA and CDR2 FQGNSA. As DNA, the CDR3 is TGTGCCAGCAGCCCGGGACTCCATTCCACCGGGGAGCTGTTTTTT. Residues: CASSPGLHSTGELFF.